This entry is about one T cell receptor (beta chain). Trimming took off 2 bases at V and 5 bases at J, with 15 bases between the two ends. CDR1 is SGHAT, CDR2 FQNNGV, per germline. This CDR3 region has 16 residues. This sample was taken from a study of PD-1 blockade in mismatch repair-deficient tumors. Study context: All were previously treated, progressing patients with eleven to twelve mismatch repair-deficient cancer types.

TCRdb keeps only in-frame clones here, not all; method: immunoSEQ multiplex PCR. The sample includes roughly 130,000 clones, around nine tenths of them seen just once. The clonotype originates from an adult with mismatch repair-deficient cancer. The chain is built from TRBV11-2 and TRBJ1-4; D may be TRBD1 (6 bases). Material: peripheral blood, obtained roughly 70 weeks after starting pembrolizumab. This CDR3 reads CASSLPVTGPNEKLFF. The CDR3 region has the DNA TGTGCCAGCAGCTTACCCGTTACAGGGCCGAATGAAAAACTGTTTTTT.